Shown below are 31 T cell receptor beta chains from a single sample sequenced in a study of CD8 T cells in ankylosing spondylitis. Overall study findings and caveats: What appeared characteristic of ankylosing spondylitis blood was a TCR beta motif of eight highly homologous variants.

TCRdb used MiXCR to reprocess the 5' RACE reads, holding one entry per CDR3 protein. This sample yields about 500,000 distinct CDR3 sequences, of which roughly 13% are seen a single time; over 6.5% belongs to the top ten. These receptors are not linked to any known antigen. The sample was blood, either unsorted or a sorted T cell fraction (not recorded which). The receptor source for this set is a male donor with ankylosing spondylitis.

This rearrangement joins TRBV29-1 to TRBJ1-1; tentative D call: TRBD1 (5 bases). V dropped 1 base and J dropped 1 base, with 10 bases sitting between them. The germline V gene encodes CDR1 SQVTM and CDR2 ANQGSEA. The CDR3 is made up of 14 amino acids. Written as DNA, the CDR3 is TGCAGCGTTGAAGGGCCAGGGACGAACACTGAAGCTTTCTTT. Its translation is CSVEGPGTNTEAFF.

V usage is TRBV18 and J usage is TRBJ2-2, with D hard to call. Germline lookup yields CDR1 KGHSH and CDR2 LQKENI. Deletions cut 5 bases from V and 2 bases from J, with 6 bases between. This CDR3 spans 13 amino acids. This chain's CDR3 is CASSSDNTGELFF. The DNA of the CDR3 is TGTGCCAGCTCATCTGACAACACCGGGGAGCTGTTTTTT.

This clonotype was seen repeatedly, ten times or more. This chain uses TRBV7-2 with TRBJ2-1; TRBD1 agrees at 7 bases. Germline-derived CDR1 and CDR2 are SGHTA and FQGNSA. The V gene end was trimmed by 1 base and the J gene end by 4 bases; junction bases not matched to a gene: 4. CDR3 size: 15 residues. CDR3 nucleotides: TGTGCCAGCAGCTTAGAGGGGGCTCGGTACAATGAGCAGTTCTTC. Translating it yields CASSLEGARYNEQFF.

This CDR3 is CASRKTLKDFSSGNTIYF. The CDR3 bases are TGTGCCAGCAGGAAGACGTTAAAGGACTTCTCTTCTGGAAACACCATATATTTT. V gene TRBV2 combines with J gene TRBJ1-3, with D uncertain. Trimming pared 6 bases from V and 1 base from J, leaving 22 bases between. Germline CDR1 is SNHLY and CDR2 is FYNNEI. The CDR3 extends over 18 amino acids.

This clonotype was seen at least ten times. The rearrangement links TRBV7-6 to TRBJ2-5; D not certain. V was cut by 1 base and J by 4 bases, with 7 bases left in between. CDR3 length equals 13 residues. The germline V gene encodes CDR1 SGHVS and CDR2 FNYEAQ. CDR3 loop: CASSLGIRETQYF. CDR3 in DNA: TGTGCCAGCAGCTTAGGGATTAGAGAGACCCAGTACTTC.

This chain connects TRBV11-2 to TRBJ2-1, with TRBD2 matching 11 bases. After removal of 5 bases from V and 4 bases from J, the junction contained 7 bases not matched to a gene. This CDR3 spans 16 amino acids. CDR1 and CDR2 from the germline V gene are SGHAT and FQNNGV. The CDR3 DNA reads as TGTGCCAGCAGCGACATAGCGGGAGGGCCGTACAATGAGCAGTTCTTC. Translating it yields CASSDIAGGPYNEQFF.

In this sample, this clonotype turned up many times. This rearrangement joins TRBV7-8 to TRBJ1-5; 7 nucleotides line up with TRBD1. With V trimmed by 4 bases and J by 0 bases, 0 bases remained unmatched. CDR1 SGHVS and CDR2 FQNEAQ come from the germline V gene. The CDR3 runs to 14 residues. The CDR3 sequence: CASSYRGSNQPQHF. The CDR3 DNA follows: TGTGCCAGCAGCTACAGGGGTAGCAATCAGCCCCAGCATTTT.

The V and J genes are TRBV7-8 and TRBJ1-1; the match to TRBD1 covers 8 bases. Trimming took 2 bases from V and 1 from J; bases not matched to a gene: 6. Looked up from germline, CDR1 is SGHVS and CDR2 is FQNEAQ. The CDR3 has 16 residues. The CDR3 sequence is CASSLMQGAENTEAFF. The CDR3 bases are TGTGCCAGCAGCTTAATGCAGGGGGCGGAGAACACTGAAGCTTTCTTT.

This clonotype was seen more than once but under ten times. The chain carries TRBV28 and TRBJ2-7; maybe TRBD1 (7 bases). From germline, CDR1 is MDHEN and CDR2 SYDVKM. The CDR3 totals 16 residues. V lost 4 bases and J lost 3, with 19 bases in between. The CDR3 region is CASSSGEGASGYEQYF. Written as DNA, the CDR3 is TGTGCCAGCAGTTCGGGAGAGGGGGCATCGGGCTACGAGCAGTACTTC.

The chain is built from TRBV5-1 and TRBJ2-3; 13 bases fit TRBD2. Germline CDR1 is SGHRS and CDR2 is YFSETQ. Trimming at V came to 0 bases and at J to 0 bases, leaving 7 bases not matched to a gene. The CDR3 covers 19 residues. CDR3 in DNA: TGCGCCAGCAGCTTGGCCGTCTGGACTAGCGGGGGTAGCACAGATACGCAGTATTTT. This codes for CASSLAVWTSGGSTDTQYF.

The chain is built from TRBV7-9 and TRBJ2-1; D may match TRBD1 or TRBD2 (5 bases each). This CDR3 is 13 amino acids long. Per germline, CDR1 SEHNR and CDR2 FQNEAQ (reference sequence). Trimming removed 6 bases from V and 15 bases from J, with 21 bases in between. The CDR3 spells CASRSTGTAGGFF. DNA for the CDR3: TGTGCCAGCAGGTCAACGGGGACGGCAGGAGGGTTCTTC.

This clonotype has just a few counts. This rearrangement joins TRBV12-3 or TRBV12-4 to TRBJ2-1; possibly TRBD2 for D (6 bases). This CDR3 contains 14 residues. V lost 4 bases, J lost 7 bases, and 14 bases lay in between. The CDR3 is CASSSPSRGNEQFF. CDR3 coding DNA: TGTGCCAGCAGTTCCCCTAGCCGGGGGAATGAGCAGTTCTTC.

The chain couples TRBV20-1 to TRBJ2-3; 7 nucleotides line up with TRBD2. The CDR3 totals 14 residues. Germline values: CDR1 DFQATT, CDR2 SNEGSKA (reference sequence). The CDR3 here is CRPMGLYHTDTQYF. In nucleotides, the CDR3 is TGCAGGCCAATGGGACTATATCACACAGATACGCAGTATTTT.

The CDR3 region has the DNA TGTGCCAGCACCACGGGGGGGGAAGGTCAGCCCCAGCATTTT. It translates to CASTTGGEGQPQHF. The chain has TRBV2 and TRBJ1-5, with D possibly TRBD1 on 5 matching bases. The CDR3 is made up of 14 amino acids. Trimming shortened V by 7 bases and J by 6 bases, and 16 bases separated the two germline ends. Germline CDR1 is SNHLY and CDR2 is FYNNEI.

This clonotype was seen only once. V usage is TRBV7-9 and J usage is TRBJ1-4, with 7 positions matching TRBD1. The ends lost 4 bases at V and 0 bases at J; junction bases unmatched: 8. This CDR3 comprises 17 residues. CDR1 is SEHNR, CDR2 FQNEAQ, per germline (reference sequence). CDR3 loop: CASSSGQAYATNEKLFF. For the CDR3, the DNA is TGTGCCAGCAGCTCCGGACAGGCGTACGCAACTAATGAAAAACTGTTTTTT. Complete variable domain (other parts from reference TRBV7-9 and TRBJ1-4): DTGVSQNPRHKITKRGQNVTFRCDPISEHNRLYWYRQTLGQGPEFLTYFQNEAQLEKSRLLSDRFSAERPKGSFSTLEIQRTEQGDSAMYLCASSSGQAYATNEKLFFGSGTQLSVL.

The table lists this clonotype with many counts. This CDR3 is CSASLFGFSVHQPQHF. The CDR3 DNA reads TGCAGTGCTAGCCTGTTCGGGTTTTCGGTCCATCAGCCCCAGCATTTT. The J gene is TRBJ1-5, the V gene TRBV20-1; D call uncertain. The CDR3 is made up of 16 amino acids. The V end was cut by 3 bases, the J end by 5 bases, with 20 bases between. CDR1 is DFQATT, CDR2 SNEGSKA, per germline (reference sequence).

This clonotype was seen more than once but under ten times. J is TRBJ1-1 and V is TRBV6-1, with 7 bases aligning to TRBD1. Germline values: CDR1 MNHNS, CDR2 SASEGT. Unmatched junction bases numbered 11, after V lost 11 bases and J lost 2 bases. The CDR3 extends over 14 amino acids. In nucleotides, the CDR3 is TGTGCCGGAACTCGGACAGGCGGAAACACTGAAGCTTTCTTT. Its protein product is CAGTRTGGNTEAFF.

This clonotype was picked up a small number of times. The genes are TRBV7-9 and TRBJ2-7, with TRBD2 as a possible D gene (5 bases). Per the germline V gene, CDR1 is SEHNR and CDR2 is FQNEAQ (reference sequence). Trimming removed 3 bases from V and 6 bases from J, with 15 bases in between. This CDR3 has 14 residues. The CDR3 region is CASSLLAGGGEQYV. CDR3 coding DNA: TGTGCCAGCAGCTTGTTAGCCGGAGGAGGCGAGCAGTACGTC.

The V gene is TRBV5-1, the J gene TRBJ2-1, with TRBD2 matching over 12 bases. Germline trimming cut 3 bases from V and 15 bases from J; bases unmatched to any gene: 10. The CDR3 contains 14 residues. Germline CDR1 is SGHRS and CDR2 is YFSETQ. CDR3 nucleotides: TGCGCCAGCAGCTCTCCGGGACTAGCGGGTTGGCCGTTCTTC. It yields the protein CASSSPGLAGWPFF.

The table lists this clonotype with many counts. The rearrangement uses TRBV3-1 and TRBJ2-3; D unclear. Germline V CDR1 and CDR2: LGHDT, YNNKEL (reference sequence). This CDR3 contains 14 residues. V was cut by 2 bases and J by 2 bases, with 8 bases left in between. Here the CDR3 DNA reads TGTGCCAGCAGCCAAAGGTCGCCCACAGATACGCAGTATTTT. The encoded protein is CASSQRSPTDTQYF.

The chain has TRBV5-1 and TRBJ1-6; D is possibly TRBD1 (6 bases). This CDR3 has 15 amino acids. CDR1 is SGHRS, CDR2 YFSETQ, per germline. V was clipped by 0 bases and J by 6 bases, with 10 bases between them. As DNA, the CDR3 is TGCGCCAGCAGCTTGGCGGACAGTCTTAATTCACCCCTCCACTTT. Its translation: CASSLADSLNSPLHF.

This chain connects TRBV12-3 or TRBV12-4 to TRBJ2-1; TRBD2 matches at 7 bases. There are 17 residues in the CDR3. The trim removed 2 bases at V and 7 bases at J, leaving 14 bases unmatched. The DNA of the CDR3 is TGTGCCAGCAGTTTAATGATTATTGCGGGAGTGGAGAATGAGCAGTTCTTC. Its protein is CASSLMIIAGVENEQFF.

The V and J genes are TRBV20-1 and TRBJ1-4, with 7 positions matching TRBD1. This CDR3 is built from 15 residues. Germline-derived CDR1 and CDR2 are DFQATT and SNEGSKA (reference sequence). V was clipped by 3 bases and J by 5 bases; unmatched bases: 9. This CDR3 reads CSASRQGGRNEKLFF. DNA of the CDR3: TGCAGTGCTAGTCGCCAGGGGGGACGGAATGAAAAACTGTTTTTT.

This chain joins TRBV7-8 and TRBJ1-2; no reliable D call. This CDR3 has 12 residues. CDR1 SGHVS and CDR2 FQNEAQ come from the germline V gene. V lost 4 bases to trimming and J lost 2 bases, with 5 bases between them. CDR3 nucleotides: TGTGCCAGCAGCTCTCGAAACTATGGCTACACCTTC. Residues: CASSSRNYGYTF.

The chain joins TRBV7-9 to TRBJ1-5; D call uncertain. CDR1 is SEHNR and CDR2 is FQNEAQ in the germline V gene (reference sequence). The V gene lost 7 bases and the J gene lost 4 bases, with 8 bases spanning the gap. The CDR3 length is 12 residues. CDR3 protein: CASKVDNQPQHF. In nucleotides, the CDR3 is TGTGCCAGCAAGGTCGATAATCAGCCCCAGCATTTT.

The CDR3 loop reads CASSLRNRGKEQFF. CDR3 coding DNA: TGTGCCAGCAGCTTGAGGAACAGGGGAAAAGAGCAGTTCTTC. The chain carries TRBV7-2 and TRBJ2-1, with 7 bases lining up with TRBD1. The CDR3 extends over 14 amino acids. Trimming cost V 3 bases and J 10 bases; bases outside gene matches: 9. Germline CDR1 SGHTA, CDR2 FQGNSA.

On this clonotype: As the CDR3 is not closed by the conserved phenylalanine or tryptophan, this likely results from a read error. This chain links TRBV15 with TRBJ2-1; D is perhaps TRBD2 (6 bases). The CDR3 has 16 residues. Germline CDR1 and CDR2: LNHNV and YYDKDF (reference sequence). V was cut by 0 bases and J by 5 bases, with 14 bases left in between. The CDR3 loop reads CATSREGLARDNEQFS. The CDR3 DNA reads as TGTGCCACCAGCAGAGAAGGCCTAGCGAGAGACAATGAGCAGTTCTCC.

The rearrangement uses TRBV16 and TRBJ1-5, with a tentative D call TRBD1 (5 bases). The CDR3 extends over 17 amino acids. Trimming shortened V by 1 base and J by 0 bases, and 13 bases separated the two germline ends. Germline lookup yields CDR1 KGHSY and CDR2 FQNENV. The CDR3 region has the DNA TGTGCCAGCAGCCAATGGGGCAGTATCCCTAGCAATCAGCCCCAGCATTTT. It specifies CASSQWGSIPSNQPQHF.

As DNA, the CDR3 is TGTGCCAGTAGTAGACAGGGTTCTACCGGGGAGCTGTTTTTT. This translates into CASSRQGSTGELFF. The chain carries TRBV19 and TRBJ2-2; 7 bases agree with TRBD1. Per the germline V gene, CDR1 is LNHDA and CDR2 is SQIVND (reference sequence). The trim removed 4 bases at V and 5 bases at J, leaving 4 bases unmatched. There are 14 residues in the CDR3.

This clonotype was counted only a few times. The CDR3 loop reads CASSLMGQGSHEQYF. DNA of the CDR3: TGTGCCAGCAGCTTAATGGGACAGGGGTCCCACGAGCAGTACTTC. This rearrangement joins TRBV7-2 to TRBJ2-7; TRBD1 agrees at 10 bases. The CDR3 runs to 15 residues. With 2 bases clipped from V and 5 bases from J, the junction kept 6 bases outside the gene matches. Germline V gene lookup returns CDR1 SGHTA and CDR2 FQGNSA.

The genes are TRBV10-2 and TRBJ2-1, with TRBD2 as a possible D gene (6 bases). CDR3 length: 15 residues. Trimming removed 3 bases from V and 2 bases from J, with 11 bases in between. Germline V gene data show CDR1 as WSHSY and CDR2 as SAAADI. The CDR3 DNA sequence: TGCGCCAGCAGTGACACGGCGGGACCCTACAATGAGCAGTTCTTC. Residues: CASSDTAGPYNEQFF.